Presented here are 21 T cell receptor beta chains from one specimen sequenced in a study of patients and donors after allogeneic stem cell transplantation. MiXCR was run by TCRdb on the RT-PCR reads, yielding one entry per CDR3 protein. Among some 960,000 distinct CDR3 sequences listed, roughly 18% were seen once. Source material: blood, either unsorted or a sorted T cell fraction (not recorded which). Receptors were obtained from a human donor who was either an allogeneic HSCT recipient or a stem cell or donor lymphocyte infusion donor (not recorded which). It is not recorded whose cells these are; they may come from a transplant donor.

J is TRBJ1-2 and V is TRBV6-5, with 10 positions matching TRBD1. Germline CDR1 and CDR2: MNHEY and SVGAGI. The CDR3 is 16 residues long. Unmatched junction bases numbered 12, after V lost 4 bases and J lost 7 bases. This chain's CDR3 is CASSSPGTGVIGGYTF. The DNA for the CDR3 is TGTGCCAGCAGTTCCCCCGGGACAGGGGTTATTGGTGGCTACACCTTC.

This rearrangement joins TRBV11-2 to TRBJ1-1; possible D gene TRBD1, 5 bases. The CDR3 is 15 amino acids. The V end lost 4 bases, the J end lost 1 base, and 13 bases lay between the germline ends. Germline CDR1 is SGHAT and CDR2 is FQNNGV. The CDR3: CASSSLGGRNTEAFF. CDR3 DNA sequence: TGTGCCAGCAGCTCCTTGGGGGGGAGGAACACTGAAGCTTTCTTT.

The V call is TRBV6-5, the J call TRBJ2-3; tentative D call: TRBD2 (6 bases). There are 17 residues in the CDR3. V lost 3 bases to trimming and J lost 0 bases, with 16 bases between them. From germline, CDR1 is MNHEY and CDR2 SVGAGI. The CDR3 sequence: CASSYPGGVSSTDTQYF. CDR3 sequence (DNA): TGTGCCAGCAGTTATCCTGGAGGGGTATCTAGCACAGATACGCAGTATTTT.

This clonotype was found a few times. The rearrangement links TRBV21-1 to TRBJ2-1; whether TRBD1, the table's D call, matches the DNA was not checked. TRBV21-1 is a pseudogene locus. The CDR3 consists of 11 residues. The CDR3 loop is CASRRQGQQFF. The DNA for the CDR3 is TGTGCCAGCAGGAGACAGGGACAACAGTTCTTC.

A few counts support this clonotype. This chain joins TRBV12-3 or TRBV12-4 and TRBJ1-5; 9 positions agree with TRBD1. The CDR3 has 20 amino acids. Unmatched junction bases numbered 18, after V lost 3 bases and J lost 3 bases. The CDR3 DNA follows: TGTGCCAGCAGTTTCTTTACCGGGGGGTCGGGGACAGGGACCAATCAGCCCCAGCATTTT. The encoded protein is CASSFFTGGSGTGTNQPQHF.

The chain is built from TRBV21-1 and TRBJ1-4; the table calls TRBD1, which could not be checked here. TRBV21-1 is noted as a pseudogene. The CDR3 is 14 amino acids. The CDR3 DNA is TGTGCCAGCAGCAACTGGACAGGGCATGAAAAACTGTTTTTT. Amino acid sequence: CASSNWTGHEKLFF.

The chain uses TRBV18 and TRBJ2-7, with D maybe TRBD1 (6 bases). The germline gives CDR1 KGHSH, CDR2 LQKENI. The CDR3 extends over 16 amino acids. Trimming stripped 2 bases from V and 0 bases from J, with 14 bases between. This CDR3 reads CASSPRDTISSYEQYF. CDR3 DNA: TGTGCCAGCTCACCAAGGGACACCATCAGCTCCTACGAGCAGTACTTC.

This chain uses TRBV2 with TRBJ1-1; D gene uncertain. The CDR3 runs to 16 residues. Germline V gene lookup returns CDR1 SNHLY and CDR2 FYNNEI. V gave up 6 bases and J gave up 1 base, with 18 bases separating them. The CDR3 loop reads CASRASTFRTNTEAFF. CDR3 coding DNA: TGTGCCAGCAGGGCAAGTACGTTCAGAACGAACACTGAAGCTTTCTTT.

This clonotype was detected a few times. This chain joins TRBV3-1 and TRBJ2-7; a weak D match, TRBD2 (6 bases). The V gene lost 3 bases and the J gene lost 4 bases, with 13 bases spanning the gap. The CDR3 totals 14 residues. Looked up from germline, CDR1 is LGHDT and CDR2 is YNNKEL (reference sequence). CDR3: CASSHTGELYEQYF. As DNA, the CDR3 is TGTGCCAGCAGCCACACGGGAGAACTATACGAGCAGTACTTC.

This clonotype was recorded many times. This rearrangement joins TRBV7-9 to TRBJ1-2; TRBD1 agrees at 10 bases. The CDR3 is 13 amino acids. V shed 5 bases and J 6 bases; nucleotides not matched to a gene: 3. In germline, CDR1 is SEHNR, CDR2 FQNEAQ (reference sequence). The CDR3 loop is CASSLGQGDGYTF. DNA of the CDR3: TGTGCCAGCAGCCTCGGACAGGGGGATGGCTACACCTTC.

This clonotype was counted a few times. V usage is TRBV5-1 and J usage is TRBJ2-1, with 9 bases aligning to TRBD2. This CDR3 is built from 16 residues. V was clipped by 4 bases and J by 0 bases; unmatched bases: 5. Germline V CDR1 and CDR2: SGHRS, YFSETQ. The CDR3 reads CASSKTSGTSYNEQFF. The CDR3, as DNA: TGCGCCAGCAGCAAGACTAGCGGTACCTCCTACAATGAGCAGTTCTTC.

The V and J genes are TRBV6-1 and TRBJ2-2; D possibly uses TRBD1 or TRBD2 (5 bases each). Germline lookup yields CDR1 MNHNS and CDR2 SASEGT. The V end was cut by 5 bases, the J end by 4 bases, with 17 bases between. This CDR3 has 16 residues. The CDR3 DNA is TGTGCCAGCAGTCCACGGGACGGAAGAATCACCGGGGAGCTGTTTTTT. Amino acids: CASSPRDGRITGELFF.

This clonotype was seen more than once but under ten times. The chain carries TRBV12-3 or TRBV12-4 and TRBJ1-3, with D unclear. CDR3 size: 14 residues. V dropped 6 bases and J dropped 3 bases, with 12 bases sitting between them. This CDR3 is CASSPREHGNTIYF. CDR3 DNA sequence: TGTGCCAGCAGCCCTAGAGAGCATGGAAACACCATATATTTT.

The chain has TRBV24-1 and TRBJ2-1; 14 bases are shared with TRBD2. CDR1 is KGHDR and CDR2 is SFDVKD in the germline V gene. The CDR3 totals 16 residues. The V segment lost 0 bases and the J segment 6 bases; nucleotides outside the gene matches: 0. CDR3 sequence: CATSDLGTSGSNEQFF. As DNA, the CDR3 is TGTGCCACCAGTGATTTGGGGACTAGCGGGAGCAATGAGCAGTTCTTC.

This clonotype was seen a few times. The V call is TRBV27, the J call TRBJ1-3; D is possibly TRBD1 (5 bases). The CDR3 runs 16 residues. Germline V gene data show CDR1 as MNHEY and CDR2 as SMNVEV (reference sequence). The ends were cut back, 8 bases at V and 4 bases at J, with 21 bases in the middle. The CDR3 is CASQHPFQGSGNTIYF. CDR3 sequence (DNA): TGTGCCAGCCAACACCCCTTTCAGGGTTCCGGAAACACCATATATTTT.

The sample holds a few counts of this clonotype. The chain carries TRBV20-1 and TRBJ2-3; TRBD1 matches 10 bases. CDR1 is DFQATT and CDR2 is SNEGSKA in the germline V gene (reference sequence). This CDR3 is 14 amino acids long. V trimming: 1 base; J trimming: 6 bases; junction bases outside the gene matches: 4. The CDR3 bases are TGCAGTGCTAGAGGGGACAGGGGATGGGATACGCAGTATTTT. This encodes CSARGDRGWDTQYF.

This clonotype was detected many times. The V call is TRBV5-6, the J call TRBJ1-3; no firm D call. CDR3 length: 12 residues. Germline values: CDR1 SGHDT, CDR2 YYEEEE. Trimming took 7 bases from V and 0 from J, leaving 5 bases between them. The DNA of the CDR3 is TGTGCCAGCGGTAACTCTGGAAACACCATATATTTT. Protein: CASGNSGNTIYF.

The rearrangement links TRBV9 to TRBJ2-1, with D hard to call. The CDR3 consists of 14 residues. Germline CDR1 SGDLS, CDR2 YYNGEE. Trimming stripped 2 bases from V and 6 bases from J, with 12 bases between. The CDR3 region has the DNA TGTGCCAGCAGCGTTGCCACTTGGGGCAATGAGCAGTTCTTC. Its protein is CASSVATWGNEQFF.

This clonotype was recorded a few times. The CDR3 region is CASSLISQAGKETQYF. In DNA, the CDR3 is TGTGCCAGCAGCTTAATAAGTCAGGCAGGGAAAGAGACCCAGTACTTC. This chain uses TRBV7-8 with TRBJ2-5; weak D call: TRBD1 (5 bases). This CDR3 comprises 16 residues. Germline CDR1 SGHVS, CDR2 FQNEAQ. V was clipped by 2 bases and J by 3 bases, with 16 bases between them.

The chain links TRBV12-3 or TRBV12-4 to TRBJ2-1; tentatively, D is TRBD1 or TRBD2 (5 bases each). Trimming took 2 bases from V and 8 from J, leaving 13 bases between them. This CDR3 is built from 14 residues. The CDR3 sequence is CASSLIRGDDEQFF. Here the CDR3 DNA reads TGTGCCAGCAGTTTAATCAGAGGGGACGATGAGCAGTTCTTC.

This clonotype was observed a few times. V and J are TRBV6-4 and TRBJ1-3; tentatively, D is TRBD1 (5 bases). There are 15 residues in the CDR3. V was pared by 5 bases and J by 0 bases, with 11 bases between. Germline CDR1 and CDR2: MRHNA and SNTAGT. This CDR3 reads CASSPTANSGNTIYF. The CDR3 coding sequence is TGTGCCAGCAGTCCGACAGCTAACTCTGGAAACACCATATATTTT.